The 9 T cell receptor beta chains below come from one sample, sequenced in a study of T cell clones after liver transplantation. Generated by immunoSEQ multiplex PCR, the TCRdb table keeps only in-frame clones and is missing some. The sample includes tens of thousands of clones, 80% to 85% of them seen just once. The sequences come from CD4+ T cells from blood, collected just over 45 months after liver transplant. The receptors shown here come from a human patient who received a liver transplant. Part of the T cells may come from the graft donor.

This chain joins TRBV6-6 and TRBJ1-5; maybe TRBD1 (5 bases). V lost 2 bases to trimming and J lost 7 bases, with 9 bases between them. Germline V gene data show CDR1 as MNHNY and CDR2 as SVGAGI (reference sequence). The CDR3 spans 13 residues. The CDR3 reads CASSYRGGQPQHF. The DNA of the CDR3 is TGTGCCAGCAGTTACAGGGGAGGACAGCCCCAGCATTTT.

V and J are TRBV18 and TRBJ2-1, with TRBD2 matching over 10 bases. V lost 3 bases, J lost 8 bases, and 10 bases stayed unmatched. The CDR3 extends over 16 amino acids. The germline CDR1 and CDR2 sequences are KGHSH and LQKENI. CDR3: CASSPPGSGRVDEQFF. The CDR3 DNA is TGTGCCAGCTCACCTCCGGGCAGCGGGAGGGTGGATGAGCAGTTCTTC.

This sequence joins TRBV2 and TRBJ1-2; D gene unclear. The V and J ends lost 4 bases and 7 bases respectively, with 10 bases between them. The CDR3 consists of 12 residues. Germline values: CDR1 SNHLY, CDR2 FYNNEI. CDR3 region: CASSASEGGYTF. CDR3 in DNA: TGTGCCAGCAGTGCATCAGAGGGTGGCTACACCTTC.

This chain uses TRBV28 with TRBJ2-3; D ambiguous. Germline CDR1 reads MDHEN; CDR2 reads SYDVKM. V shed 4 bases and J shed 2 bases, with 16 bases lying between them. The CDR3 sequence is 16 residues long. The CDR3, as DNA: TGTGCCAGCAGTTGGGCCGGCAATGGGCCCACAGATACGCAGTATTTT. This codes for CASSWAGNGPTDTQYF.

V usage is TRBV19 and J usage is TRBJ2-1; 8 positions agree with TRBD2. Germline CDR1 and CDR2: LNHDA and SQIVND (reference sequence). Germline trimming cut 7 bases from V and 9 bases from J; bases unmatched to any gene: 14. CDR3 length: 15 residues. CDR3 protein: CASNPKAGADGEQFF. CDR3 DNA sequence: TGTGCCAGTAATCCTAAAGCGGGAGCTGATGGTGAGCAGTTCTTC.

The chain is built from TRBV5-8 and TRBJ1-5; D uncertain. Germline assignment: CDR1 SGHTS and CDR2 YDEGEE. The CDR3 is made up of 18 amino acids. Trimming cost V 2 bases and J 8 bases, with 26 bases left between them. The CDR3 reads CASSFSTYLLGVGKPQHF. CDR3 nucleotide sequence: TGTGCCAGCAGCTTTAGTACCTACTTATTGGGCGTGGGTAAGCCCCAGCATTTT.

This clone was seen only a few times. The chain couples TRBV28 to TRBJ2-7; D assignment may be TRBD1 or TRBD2 (5 bases each). Germline V gene lookup returns CDR1 MDHEN and CDR2 SYDVKM. There are 14 residues in the CDR3. Trimming removed 6 bases from V and 3 bases from J, with 15 bases in between. CDR3 sequence (DNA): TGTGCCAGCAGGCTCCGGGACCCTCTCTACGAGCAGTACTTC. Its protein product is CASRLRDPLYEQYF.

The rearrangement links TRBV14 to TRBJ1-4, with 9 bases fitting TRBD1. Trimming took 6 bases from V and 6 from J; bases not matched to a gene: 17. The CDR3 length is 18 residues. CDR1 SGHDN and CDR2 FVKESK come from the germline V gene. The CDR3 DNA reads TGTGCCAGCAGTCGCCGGACAGGGGTATTTTTTCGGGATGAAAAACTGTTTTTT. This encodes CASSRRTGVFFRDEKLFF.

V is TRBV5-4 and J is TRBJ1-2, with 10 bases matching TRBD1. Unmatched junction bases numbered 8, after V lost 4 bases and J lost 8 bases. There are 14 residues in the CDR3. Germline V gives CDR1 SGHNT, CDR2 YYREEE (reference sequence). CDR3 sequence (DNA): TGTGCCAGCAGCCCCTGGACAGGGGGAAGCGGCTACACCTTC. Translated: CASSPWTGGSGYTF.